What follows are 14 T cell receptor beta chains derived from one specimen sequenced in a study of control samples from healthy donors and cancer patients. Method: immunoSEQ multiplex PCR; TCRdb's copy keeps in-frame clones and lacks some. The data show 140,000 or so clones, 80% to 95% seen once. Sample: blood. The receptors derive from a man under 40 in good health.

Turning to this clone: One end of the junction is discordant with germline, which a read error may explain. V is TRBV19 and J is TRBJ1-2; D may be TRBD1 (5 bases). The CDR3 runs to 11 residues. The germline gives CDR1 LNHDA, CDR2 SQIVND (reference sequence). This chain's CDR3 is CRDGLNYGYTF. Here the CDR3 DNA reads TGCAGGGACGGCTTAAACTATGGCTACACCTTC.

The V gene is TRBV30, the J gene TRBJ1-5, with TRBD1 matching over 7 bases. Germline-derived CDR1 and CDR2 are GTSNPN and SVGIG (reference sequence). This CDR3 is 15 amino acids long. The junction had 6 bases not matched to a gene; V was cut back by 0 bases and J by 4 bases. CDR3 in DNA: TGTGCCTGGAGTGTAGGGGGCTACCCGAATCAGCCCCAGCATTTT. This codes for CAWSVGGYPNQPQHF.

The genes are TRBV27 and TRBJ2-1; TRBD2 aligns across 8 bases. Germline V gene lookup returns CDR1 MNHEY and CDR2 SMNVEV (reference sequence). The V segment lost 6 bases and the J segment 4 bases; nucleotides outside the gene matches: 5. The CDR3 extends over 14 amino acids. This CDR3 is CASRISGAYNEQFF. The CDR3 DNA sequence: TGTGCCAGCAGGATTAGCGGGGCATACAATGAGCAGTTCTTC.

The CDR3 protein is CASSLATGLRTKNIQYF. For the CDR3, the DNA is TGTGCCAGCAGCTTAGCGACGGGGTTAAGGACCAAAAACATTCAGTACTTC. The chain carries TRBV7-9 and TRBJ2-4; D is possibly TRBD2 (5 bases). The CDR3 is 17 amino acids. Germline loops: CDR1 SEHNR, CDR2 FQNEAQ (reference sequence). Trimming left V 0 bases short and J 2 bases short, with 14 bases between.

This chain's CDR3 is CASSPRDKNGYTF. CDR3 bases: TGTGCCAGCAGCCCCCGGGACAAAAATGGCTACACCTTC. J is TRBJ1-2 and V is TRBV12-3 or TRBV12-4; tentative D call: TRBD1 (6 bases). The CDR3 is 13 residues long. Trimming left V 6 bases short and J 6 bases short, with 14 bases between.

This rearrangement joins TRBV5-1 to TRBJ2-1, with D uncertain. This CDR3 is built from 13 residues. In germline, CDR1 is SGHRS, CDR2 YFSETQ. Deletions cut 2 bases from V and 7 bases from J, with 10 bases between. The CDR3 region is CASSLARLNEQFF. The CDR3 region has the DNA TGCGCCAGCAGCTTAGCACGCCTAAATGAGCAGTTCTTC.

This sequence joins TRBV6-1 and TRBJ1-2; D gene unclear. Germline assignment: CDR1 MNHNS and CDR2 SASEGT. This CDR3 contains 13 residues. V shed 3 bases and J shed 8 bases, with 13 bases lying between them. The CDR3 spells CASSELTVYGYTF. CDR3 nucleotide sequence: TGTGCCAGCAGTGAGCTAACAGTATACGGCTACACCTTC.

This rearrangement joins TRBV7-8 to TRBJ2-7; D not certain. The length of the CDR3 is 15 residues. CDR1 is SGHVS, CDR2 FQNEAQ, per germline. The V gene lost 0 bases and the J gene lost 2 bases, with 11 bases spanning the gap. In DNA, the CDR3 is TGTGCCAGCAGCTTAGCGCTCGCAGGAACCTACGAGCAGTACTTC. This encodes CASSLALAGTYEQYF.

This clone was observed a few times. V gene TRBV9 combines with J gene TRBJ1-5; D possibly corresponds to TRBD1 (6 bases). CDR3 size: 15 residues. The germline V and J ends were trimmed by 2 bases and 2 bases, with 11 bases remaining between them. Germline V gene data show CDR1 as SGDLS and CDR2 as YYNGEE. The CDR3 DNA is TGTGCCAGCAGCGTTTCAGGGGTGGGCAATCAGCCCCAGCATTTT. Protein sequence: CASSVSGVGNQPQHF.

The chain employs TRBV27 and TRBJ1-6; 8 bases are shared with TRBD1. From germline, CDR1 is MNHEY and CDR2 SMNVEV (reference sequence). V trimming: 2 bases; J trimming: 6 bases; junction bases outside the gene matches: 12. The CDR3 length is 18 residues. The CDR3 reads CASSLTNRGNSGNSPLHF. CDR3 nucleotide sequence: TGTGCCAGCAGTTTAACCAACAGGGGGAATAGTGGTAATTCACCCCTCCACTTT.

The chain joins TRBV15 to TRBJ2-5; no reliable D call. V lost 1 base and J lost 1, with 13 bases in between. Germline CDR1 LNHNV, CDR2 YYDKDF (reference sequence). This CDR3 contains 16 residues. CDR3 loop: CATSRAQARAQETQYF. Here the CDR3 DNA reads TGTGCCACCAGCAGAGCTCAGGCACGGGCCCAAGAGACCCAGTACTTC.

The sample holds one count of this clone. The chain couples TRBV5-4 to TRBJ2-7; tentative D call: TRBD1 (6 bases). V lost 3 bases and J lost 3, with 13 bases in between. CDR3 length: 14 residues. Germline V lookup: CDR1 SGHNT, CDR2 YYREEE (reference sequence). As DNA, the CDR3 is TGTGCCAGCAGCTCATCGACAGGTCGCTACGAGCAGTACTTC. Protein: CASSSSTGRYEQYF.

This sequence joins TRBV28 and TRBJ2-7, with 9 bases that match TRBD2. The CDR3 contains 14 residues. V trimming: 3 bases; J trimming: 7 bases; junction bases outside the gene matches: 7. In germline, CDR1 is MDHEN, CDR2 SYDVKM. The CDR3, as DNA: TGTGCCAGCAGTTTCAAGCGGGGGGTTTCAGAGCAGTACTTC. Amino acid sequence: CASSFKRGVSEQYF.

This clone was seen once. Other DNA variants within this sample encode the same CDR3. The V call is TRBV29-1, the J call TRBJ1-5; D ambiguous. The CDR3 contains 13 residues. The V gene's germline CDR1 is SQVTM and CDR2 ANQGSEA. The germline V and J ends were trimmed by 3 bases and 1 base, with 7 bases remaining between them. DNA of the CDR3: TGCAGCGTTGACCTCGGGAGCAATCAGCCCCAGCATTTT. Protein product: CSVDLGSNQPQHF.